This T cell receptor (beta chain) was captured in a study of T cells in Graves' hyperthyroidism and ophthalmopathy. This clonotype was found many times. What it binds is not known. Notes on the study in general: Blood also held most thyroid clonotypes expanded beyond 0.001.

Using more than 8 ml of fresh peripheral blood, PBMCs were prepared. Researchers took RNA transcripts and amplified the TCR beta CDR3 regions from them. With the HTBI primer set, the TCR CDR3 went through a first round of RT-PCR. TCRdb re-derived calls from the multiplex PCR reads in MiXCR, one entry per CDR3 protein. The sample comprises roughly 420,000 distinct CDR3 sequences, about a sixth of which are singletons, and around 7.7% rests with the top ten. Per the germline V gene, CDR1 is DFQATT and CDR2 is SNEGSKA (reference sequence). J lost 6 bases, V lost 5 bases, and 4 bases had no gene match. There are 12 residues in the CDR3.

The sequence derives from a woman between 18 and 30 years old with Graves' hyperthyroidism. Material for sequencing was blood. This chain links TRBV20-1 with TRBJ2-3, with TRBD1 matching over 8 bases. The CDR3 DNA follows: TGCAGTGCTTCCGGACAGGGCGATACGCAGTATTTT. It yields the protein CSASGQGDTQYF.